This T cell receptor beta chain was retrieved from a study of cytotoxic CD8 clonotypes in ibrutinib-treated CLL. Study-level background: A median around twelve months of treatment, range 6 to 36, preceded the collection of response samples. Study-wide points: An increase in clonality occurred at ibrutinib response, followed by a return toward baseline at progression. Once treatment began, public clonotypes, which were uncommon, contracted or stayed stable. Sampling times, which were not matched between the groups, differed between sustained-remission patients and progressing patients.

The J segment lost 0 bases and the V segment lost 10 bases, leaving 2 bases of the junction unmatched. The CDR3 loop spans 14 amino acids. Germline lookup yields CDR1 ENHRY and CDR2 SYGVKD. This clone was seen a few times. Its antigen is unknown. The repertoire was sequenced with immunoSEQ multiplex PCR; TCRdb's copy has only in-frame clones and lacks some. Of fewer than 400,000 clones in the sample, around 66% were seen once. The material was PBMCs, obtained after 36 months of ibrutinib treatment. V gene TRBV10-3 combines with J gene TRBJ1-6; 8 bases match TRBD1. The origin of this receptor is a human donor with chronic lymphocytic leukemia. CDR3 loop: CANRGSSYNSPLHF. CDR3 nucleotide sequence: TGTGCCAACAGGGGGAGCTCCTATAATTCACCCCTCCACTTT.